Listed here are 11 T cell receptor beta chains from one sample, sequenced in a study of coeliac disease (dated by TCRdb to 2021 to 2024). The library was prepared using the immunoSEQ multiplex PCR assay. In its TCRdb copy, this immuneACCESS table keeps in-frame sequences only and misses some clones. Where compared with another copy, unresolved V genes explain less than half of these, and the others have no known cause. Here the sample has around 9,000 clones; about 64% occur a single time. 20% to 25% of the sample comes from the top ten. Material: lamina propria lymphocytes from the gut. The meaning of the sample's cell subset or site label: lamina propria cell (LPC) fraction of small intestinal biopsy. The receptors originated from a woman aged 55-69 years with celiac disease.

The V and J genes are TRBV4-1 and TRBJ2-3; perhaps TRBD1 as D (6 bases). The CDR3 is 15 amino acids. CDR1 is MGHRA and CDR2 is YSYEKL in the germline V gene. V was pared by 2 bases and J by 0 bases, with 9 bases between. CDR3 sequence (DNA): TGCGCCAGCAGCCAATCCGGACAGAGCACAGATACGCAGTATTTT. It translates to CASSQSGQSTDTQYF.

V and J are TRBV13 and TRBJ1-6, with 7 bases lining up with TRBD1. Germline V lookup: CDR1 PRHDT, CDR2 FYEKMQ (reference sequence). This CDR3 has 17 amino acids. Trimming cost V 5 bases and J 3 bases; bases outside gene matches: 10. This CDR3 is CASSGMGQSSYNSPLHF. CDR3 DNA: TGTGCCAGCAGCGGAATGGGACAGTCTAGCTATAATTCACCCCTCCACTTT.

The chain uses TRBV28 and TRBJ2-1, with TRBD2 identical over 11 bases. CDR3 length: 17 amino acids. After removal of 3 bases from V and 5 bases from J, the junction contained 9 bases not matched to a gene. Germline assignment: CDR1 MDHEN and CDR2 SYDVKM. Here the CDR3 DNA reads TGTGCCAGCAGTTTGCCGGGACTAGCGGCCAATGACAATGAGCAGTTCTTC. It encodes CASSLPGLAANDNEQFF.

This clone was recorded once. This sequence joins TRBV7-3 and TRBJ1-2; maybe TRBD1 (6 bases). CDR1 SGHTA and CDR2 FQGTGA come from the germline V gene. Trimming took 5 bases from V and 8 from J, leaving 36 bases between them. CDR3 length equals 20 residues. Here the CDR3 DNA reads TGTGCCAGCAGCCCCCGATGGGGGCAGGGACCCTACCTAGCTGTATGGGGCTACACCTTC. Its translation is CASSPRWGQGPYLAVWGYTF.

The CDR3 nucleotides are TGTGCCAGCAGCCCTCTCGGGACTAGCGGATTCTACGAGCAGTACTTC. Its protein is CASSPLGTSGFYEQYF. V is TRBV14 and J is TRBJ2-7; 11 bases line up with TRBD2. Germline V gene data show CDR1 as SGHDN and CDR2 as FVKESK. The J segment lost 3 bases and the V segment lost 4 bases, leaving 8 bases of the junction unmatched. The CDR3 is 16 residues long.

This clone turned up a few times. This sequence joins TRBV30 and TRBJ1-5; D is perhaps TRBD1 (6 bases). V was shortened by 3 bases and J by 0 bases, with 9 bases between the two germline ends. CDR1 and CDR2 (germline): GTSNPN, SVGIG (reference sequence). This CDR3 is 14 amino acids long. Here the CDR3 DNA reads TGTGCCTGGAGCCGGGACAATAGCAATCAGCCCCAGCATTTT. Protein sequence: CAWSRDNSNQPQHF. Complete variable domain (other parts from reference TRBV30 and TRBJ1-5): SQTIHQWPATLVQPVGSPLSLECTVEGTSNPNLYWYRQAAGRGLQLLFYSVGIGQISSEVPQNLSASRPQDRQFILSSKKLLLSDSGFYLCAWSRDNSNQPQHFGDGTRLSIL.

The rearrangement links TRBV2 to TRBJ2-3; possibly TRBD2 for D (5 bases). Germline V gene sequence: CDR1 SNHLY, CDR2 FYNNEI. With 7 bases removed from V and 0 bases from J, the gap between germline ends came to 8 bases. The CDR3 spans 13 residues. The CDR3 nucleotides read TGTGCCAGCAATCGGAGGAGCACAGATACGCAGTATTTT. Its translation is CASNRRSTDTQYF.

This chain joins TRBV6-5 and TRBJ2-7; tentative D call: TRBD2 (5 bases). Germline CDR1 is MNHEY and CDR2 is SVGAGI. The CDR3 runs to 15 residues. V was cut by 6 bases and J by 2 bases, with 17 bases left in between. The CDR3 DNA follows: TGTGCCAGCAGCTTCAGCGGCTTTGGAGCCTACGAGCAGTACTTC. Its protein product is CASSFSGFGAYEQYF.

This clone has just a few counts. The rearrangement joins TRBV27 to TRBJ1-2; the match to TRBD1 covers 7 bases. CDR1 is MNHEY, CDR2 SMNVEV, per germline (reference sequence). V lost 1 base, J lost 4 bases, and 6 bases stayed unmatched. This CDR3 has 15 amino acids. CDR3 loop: CASSLLGGLGYGYTF. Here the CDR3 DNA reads TGTGCCAGCAGTTTATTAGGGGGCTTAGGCTATGGCTACACCTTC.

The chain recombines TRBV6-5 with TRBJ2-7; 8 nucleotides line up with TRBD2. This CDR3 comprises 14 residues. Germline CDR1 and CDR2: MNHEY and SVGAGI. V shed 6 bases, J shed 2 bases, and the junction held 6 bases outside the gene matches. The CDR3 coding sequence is TGTGCCAGCAGCGGTACTAGCGGCACCTACGAGCAGTACTTC. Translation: CASSGTSGTYEQYF.

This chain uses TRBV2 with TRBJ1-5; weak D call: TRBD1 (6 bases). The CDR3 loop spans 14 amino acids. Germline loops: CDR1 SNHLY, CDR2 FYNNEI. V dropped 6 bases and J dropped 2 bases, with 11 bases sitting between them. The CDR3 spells CASRRNRGNQPQHF. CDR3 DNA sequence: TGTGCCAGCAGAAGAAACAGGGGCAATCAGCCCCAGCATTTT.